This T cell receptor beta chain was identified during a study of blood T cell repertoires in COVID-19. Study-wide background: Acute and convalescent COVID-19 specimens originated in the United States, Italy and Spain. Sources were T cells, B-cell-depleted T cells, or PBMCs; the material itself was cDNA or gDNA.

Seattle patients were enrolled while actively infected and followed longitudinally. Under the authors' procedure: Reference gene primer amplification yielded estimated nucleated cell counts. Generated by immunoSEQ multiplex PCR, the TCRdb table keeps only in-frame clones and is missing some. Clone size and V and J calls were adopted from that table, with D and trimming inferred from the DNA. The sample lists a few hundred thousand clones, 90% occurring once. V trimming: 1 base; J trimming: 8 bases; junction bases outside the gene matches: 6. Per germline, CDR1 SGHRS and CDR2 YFSETQ. This CDR3 comprises 14 residues.

The V gene is TRBV5-1, the J gene TRBJ2-1, with 7 nucleotides matching TRBD2. Sequenced input: peripheral blood. The TCR originated in a woman aged 40 to 50 with COVID-19, enrolled during active disease. CDR3 nucleotide sequence: TGCGCCAGCAGCTTGACTAGACGGGAGGATGAGCAGTTCTTC. It yields the protein CASSLTRREDEQFF.